This TCR beta chain comes out of a study of shared clonotypes between healthy human individuals. Germline V gives CDR1 SGHRS, CDR2 YFSETQ. V lost 3 bases and J lost 1, with 13 bases in between. This CDR3 has 15 residues. TCRdb keeps only in-frame clones here, not all; method: immunoSEQ multiplex PCR. The table includes some 1.5 million clones, roughly 96% detected once. The clonotype was recovered from a man aged 30-40 years in good health. This chain uses TRBV5-1 with TRBJ1-1; TRBD1 might be the D (6 bases). Sequencing used naive CD4+ T cells sorted from blood. Stated subset: CD45RA+ positively selected. The CDR3 DNA is TGCGCCAGCAGCTCTGACCTGACAGGGAACACTGAAGCTTTCTTT. This codes for CASSSDLTGNTEAFF. Filled out from reference TRBV5-1 and TRBJ1-1, the complete variable domain reads KAGVTQTPRYLIKTRGQQVTLSCSPISGHRSVSWYQQTPGQGLQFLFEYFSETQRNKGNFPGRFSGRQFSNSRSEMNVSTLELGDSALYLCASSSDLTGNTEAFFGQGTRLTVV.